The rows below give T cell receptor beta chains drawn from one sample of a study of blood T cell repertoires in COVID-19. Here immunoSEQ multiplex PCR was the method, and the copy in TCRdb shows in-frame clones only, minus some. This sample yields about 56,000 clones, of which under 90% are seen a single time; 10% to 15% belongs to the top ten. The material sequenced was peripheral blood. Every receptor here comes from a woman aged 80 or over with acute or convalescent COVID-19. Each CDR3 is given with its conserved first and last residue.

J gene: TRBJ1-1; V gene: TRBV24-1; CDR3 protein: CATRSTGENEAFF
J gene: TRBJ2-3; V gene: TRBV10-3; CDR3 protein: CAISQDRAGTDTQYF
J gene: TRBJ2-2; V gene: TRBV3-1/TRBV3-2; CDR3 protein: CASLGSPNTGELFF
J gene: TRBJ1-5; V gene: TRBV19; CDR3 protein: CASSFGGSNQPQHF
J gene: TRBJ2-5; V gene: TRBV4-2; CDR3 protein: CASSQGVPGQETQYF
J gene: TRBJ2-3; V gene: TRBV3-1/TRBV3-2; CDR3 protein: CASSTTSGNTQYF
J gene: TRBJ1-3; V gene: TRBV5-1; CDR3 protein: CASSSTGNSGNTIYF
J gene: TRBJ2-7; V gene: TRBV12-3/TRBV12-4; CDR3 protein: CASSPSWSEQYF
J gene: TRBJ1-2; V gene: TRBV18; CDR3 protein: CASSPTENYGYTF
J gene: TRBJ2-7; V gene: TRBV6-5; CDR3 protein: CASSDTGKAIYEQYF
J gene: TRBJ2-5; V gene: TRBV12-3/TRBV12-4; CDR3 protein: CASSGSAKETQYF
J gene: TRBJ2-7; V gene: TRBV5-1; CDR3 protein: CASRRGYTVDWEQYF
J gene: TRBJ2-1; V gene: TRBV20-1; CDR3 protein: CSASDPGRGNEQFF
J gene: TRBJ1-2; V gene: TRBV14; CDR3 protein: CASSQWASGAGYTF
J gene: TRBJ2-7; V gene: TRBV6-6; CDR3 protein: CASSLQRRRDEQYF
J gene: TRBJ1-2; V gene: TRBV5-1; CDR3 protein: CASSLARQGADGYTF
J gene: TRBJ2-7; V gene: TRBV5-6; CDR3 protein: CASSHQNRGRGEQYF